This TCR beta chain was identified during a study of blood T cell repertoires in COVID-19. Study-level information: Nucleic acid was either cDNA or gDNA, and it came from T cells, B-cell-depleted T cells, or PBMCs.

Source study methods: Cell counts per sample came from amplifying reference gene primers. Clones were read by immunoSEQ multiplex PCR, and TCRdb kept only the in-frame ones, dropping some. V, J and clone size derive from that table, while D and trimming were established from the DNA sequence. Among approximately 210,000 clones, about 89% were seen once, and the ten largest hold 4% to 6%. This receptor was identified in a woman in her 40s with acute or convalescent COVID-19. The sequencing sample was made of peripheral blood.

Here the CDR3 DNA reads TGTGCCAGCAGTAAACTAGCAGATGAGCAGTTCTTC. Protein sequence: CASSKLADEQFF. V gene TRBV6-5 combines with J gene TRBJ2-1; TRBD2 might be the D (6 bases). The CDR3 contains 12 residues. Germline assignment: CDR1 MNHEY and CDR2 SVGAGI. V dropped 5 bases and J dropped 8 bases, with 10 bases sitting between them.